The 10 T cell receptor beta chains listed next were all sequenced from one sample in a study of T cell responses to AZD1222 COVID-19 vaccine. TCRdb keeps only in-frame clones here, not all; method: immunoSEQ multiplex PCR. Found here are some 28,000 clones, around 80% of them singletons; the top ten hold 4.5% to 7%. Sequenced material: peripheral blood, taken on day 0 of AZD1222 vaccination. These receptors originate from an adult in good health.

CDR3 region: CASSQGKAEAFF. In DNA, the CDR3 is TGTGCCAGCAGTCAGGGTAAGGCTGAAGCTTTCTTT. The chain carries TRBV6-5 and TRBJ1-1; D is perhaps TRBD1 (5 bases). Trimming removed 5 bases from V and 6 bases from J, with 10 bases in between. The CDR3 length is 12 residues. Germline V gene lookup returns CDR1 MNHEY and CDR2 SVGAGI.

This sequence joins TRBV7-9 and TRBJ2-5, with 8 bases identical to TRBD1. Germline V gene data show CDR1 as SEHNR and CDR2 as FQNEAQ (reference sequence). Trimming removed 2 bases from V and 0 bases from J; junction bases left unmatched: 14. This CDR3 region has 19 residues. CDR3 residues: CASSLFGQGALLHQETQYF. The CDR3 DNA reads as TGTGCCAGCAGCTTATTCGGGCAGGGGGCTCTCTTGCACCAAGAGACCCAGTACTTC.

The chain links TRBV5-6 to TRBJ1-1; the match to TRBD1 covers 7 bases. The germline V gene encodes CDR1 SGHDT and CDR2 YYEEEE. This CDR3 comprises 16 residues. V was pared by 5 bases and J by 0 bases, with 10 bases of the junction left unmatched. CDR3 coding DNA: TGTGCCAGCAGATTATGGACAGGCCGCATGAACACTGAAGCTTTCTTT. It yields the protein CASRLWTGRMNTEAFF.

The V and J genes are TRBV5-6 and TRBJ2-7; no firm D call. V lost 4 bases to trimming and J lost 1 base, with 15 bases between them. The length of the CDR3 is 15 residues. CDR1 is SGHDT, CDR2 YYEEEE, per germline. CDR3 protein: CASSLRARLSYEQYV. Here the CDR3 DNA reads TGTGCCAGCAGCCTCCGGGCCCGGCTATCCTACGAGCAGTACGTC.

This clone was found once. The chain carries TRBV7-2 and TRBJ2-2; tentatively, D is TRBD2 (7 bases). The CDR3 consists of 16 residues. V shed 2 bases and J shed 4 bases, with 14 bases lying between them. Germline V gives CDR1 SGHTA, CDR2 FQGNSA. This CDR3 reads CASSLFFGGPTGELFF. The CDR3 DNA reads TGTGCCAGCAGCTTATTCTTCGGGGGGCCCACCGGGGAGCTGTTTTTT. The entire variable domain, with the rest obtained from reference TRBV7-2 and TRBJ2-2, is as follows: GAGVSQSPSNKVTEKGKDVELRCDPISGHTALYWYRQSLGQGLEFLIYFQGNSAPDKSGLPSDRFSAERTGGSVSTLTIQRTQQEDSAVYLCASSLFFGGPTGELFFGEGSRLTVL.

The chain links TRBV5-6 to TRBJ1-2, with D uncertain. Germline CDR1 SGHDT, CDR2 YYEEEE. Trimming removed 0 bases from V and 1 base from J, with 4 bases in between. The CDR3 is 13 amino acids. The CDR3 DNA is TGTGCCAGCAGCTTGGACGGTAACTATGGCTACACCTTC. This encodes CASSLDGNYGYTF.

The DNA for the CDR3 is TGTGCCAGCAGCCCGAGGGGTTTGTATGGCTACACCTTC. Protein sequence: CASSPRGLYGYTF. The chain carries TRBV27 and TRBJ1-2; possible D gene TRBD1, 5 bases. Germline V CDR1 and CDR2: MNHEY, SMNVEV (reference sequence). CDR3 length: 13 residues. Trimming stripped 6 bases from V and 5 bases from J, with 13 bases between.

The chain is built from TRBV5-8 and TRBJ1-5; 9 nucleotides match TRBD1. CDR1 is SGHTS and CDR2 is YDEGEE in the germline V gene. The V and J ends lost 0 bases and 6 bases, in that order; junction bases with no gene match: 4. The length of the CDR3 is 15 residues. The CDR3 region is CASSLGTGVGQPQHF. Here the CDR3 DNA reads TGTGCCAGCAGCTTGGGGACAGGGGTTGGTCAGCCCCAGCATTTT.

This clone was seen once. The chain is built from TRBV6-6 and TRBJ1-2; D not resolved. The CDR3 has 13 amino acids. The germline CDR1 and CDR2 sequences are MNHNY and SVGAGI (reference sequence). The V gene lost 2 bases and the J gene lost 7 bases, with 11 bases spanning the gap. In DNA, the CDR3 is TGTGCCAGCAGTTACGGTGACAAACCTGGCTACACCTTC. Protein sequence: CASSYGDKPGYTF.

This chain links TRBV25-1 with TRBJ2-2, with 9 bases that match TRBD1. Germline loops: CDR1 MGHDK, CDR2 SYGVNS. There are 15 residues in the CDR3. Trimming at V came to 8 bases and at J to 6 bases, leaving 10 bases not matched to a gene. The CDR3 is CASGRTGDASGELFF. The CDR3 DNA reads TGTGCCAGCGGGAGGACAGGGGACGCCTCCGGGGAGCTGTTTTTT. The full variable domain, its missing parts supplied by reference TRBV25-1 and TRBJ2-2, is EADIYQTPRYLVIGTGKKITLECSQTMGHDKMYWYQQDPGMELHLIHYSYGVNSTEKGDLSSESTVSRIRTEHFPLTLESARPSHTSQYLCASGRTGDASGELFFGEGSRLTVL.